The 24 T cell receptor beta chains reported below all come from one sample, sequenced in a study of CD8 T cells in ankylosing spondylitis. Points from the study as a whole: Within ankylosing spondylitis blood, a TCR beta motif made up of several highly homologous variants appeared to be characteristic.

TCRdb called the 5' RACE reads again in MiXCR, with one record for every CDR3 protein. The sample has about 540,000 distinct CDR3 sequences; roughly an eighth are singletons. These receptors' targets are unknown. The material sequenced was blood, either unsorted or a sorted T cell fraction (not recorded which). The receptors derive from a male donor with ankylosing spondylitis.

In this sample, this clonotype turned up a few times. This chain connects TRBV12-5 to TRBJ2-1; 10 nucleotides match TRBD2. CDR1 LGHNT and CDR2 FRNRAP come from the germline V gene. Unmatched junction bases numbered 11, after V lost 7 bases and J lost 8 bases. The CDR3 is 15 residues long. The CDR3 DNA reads TGTGCTAGTGCCCTGGGGCTAGCGGGAGTTGATGAGCAGTTCTTC. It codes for CASALGLAGVDEQFF.

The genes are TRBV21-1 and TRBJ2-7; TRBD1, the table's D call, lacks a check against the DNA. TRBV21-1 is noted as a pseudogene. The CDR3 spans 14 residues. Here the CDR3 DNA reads TGTGCCAGCAGCATCCGGACAGGGGCCTACGAGCAGTACGTC. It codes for CASSIRTGAYEQYV.

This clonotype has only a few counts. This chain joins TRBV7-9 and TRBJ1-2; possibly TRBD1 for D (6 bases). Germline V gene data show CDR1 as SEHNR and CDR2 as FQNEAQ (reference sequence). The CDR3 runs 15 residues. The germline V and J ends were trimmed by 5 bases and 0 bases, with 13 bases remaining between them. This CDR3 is CASSAGQISNYGYTF. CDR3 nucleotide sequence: TGTGCCAGCAGCGCCGGACAGATTTCTAACTATGGCTACACCTTC.

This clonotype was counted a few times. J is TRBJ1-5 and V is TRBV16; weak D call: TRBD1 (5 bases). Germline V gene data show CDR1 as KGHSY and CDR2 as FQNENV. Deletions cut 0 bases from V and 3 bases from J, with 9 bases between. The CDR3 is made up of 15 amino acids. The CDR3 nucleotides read TGTGCCAGCAGCCAATCTTCGGGGGTCAATCAGCCCCAGCATTTT. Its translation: CASSQSSGVNQPQHF. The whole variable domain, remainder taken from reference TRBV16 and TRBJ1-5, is GEEVAQTPKHLVRGEGQKAKLYCAPIKGHSYVFWYQQVLKNEFKFLISFQNENVFDETGMPKERFSAKCLPNSPCSLEIQATKLEDSAVYFCASSQSSGVNQPQHFGDGTRLSIL.

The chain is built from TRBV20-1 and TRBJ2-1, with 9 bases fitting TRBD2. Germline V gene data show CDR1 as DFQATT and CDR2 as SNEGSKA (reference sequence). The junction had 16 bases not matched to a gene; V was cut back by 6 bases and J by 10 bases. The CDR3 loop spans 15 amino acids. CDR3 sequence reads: CSARTSDPALREQFF. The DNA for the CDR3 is TGCAGTGCGCGGACTAGCGACCCTGCCTTGAGGGAGCAGTTCTTC.

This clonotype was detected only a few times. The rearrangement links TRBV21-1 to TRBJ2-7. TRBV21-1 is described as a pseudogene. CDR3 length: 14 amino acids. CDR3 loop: CASPRKREIYEQYV. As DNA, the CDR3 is TGTGCCAGCCCAAGGAAGCGGGAGATCTACGAGCAGTACGTC.

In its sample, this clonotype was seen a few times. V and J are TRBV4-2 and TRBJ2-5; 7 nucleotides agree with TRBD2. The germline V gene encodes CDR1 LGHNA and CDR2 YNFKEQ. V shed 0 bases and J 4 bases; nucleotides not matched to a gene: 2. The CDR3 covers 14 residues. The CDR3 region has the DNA TGTGCCAGCAGCCAAGAGCCTAGCGGAGAGACCCAGTACTTC. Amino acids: CASSQEPSGETQYF.

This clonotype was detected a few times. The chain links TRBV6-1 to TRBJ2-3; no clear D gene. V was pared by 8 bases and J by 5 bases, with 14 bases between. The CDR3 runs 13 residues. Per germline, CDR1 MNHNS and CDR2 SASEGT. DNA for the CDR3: TGTGCCAGCGCAACCCACGCAGTAGATACGCAGTATTTT. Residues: CASATHAVDTQYF.

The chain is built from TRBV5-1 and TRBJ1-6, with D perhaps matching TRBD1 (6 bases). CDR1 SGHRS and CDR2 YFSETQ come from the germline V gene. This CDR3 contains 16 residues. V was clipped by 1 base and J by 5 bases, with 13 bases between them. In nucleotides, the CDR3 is TGCGCCAGCAGCTTGTACTCGGCAGGGGATAATTCACCCCTCCACTTT. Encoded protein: CASSLYSAGDNSPLHF.

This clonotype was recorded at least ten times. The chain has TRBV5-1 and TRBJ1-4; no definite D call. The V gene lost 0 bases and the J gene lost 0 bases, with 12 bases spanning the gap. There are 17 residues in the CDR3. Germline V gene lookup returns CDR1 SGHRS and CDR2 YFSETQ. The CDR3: CASSLGFVGATNEKLFF. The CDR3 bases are TGCGCCAGCAGCTTGGGCTTCGTAGGAGCAACTAATGAAAAACTGTTTTTT.

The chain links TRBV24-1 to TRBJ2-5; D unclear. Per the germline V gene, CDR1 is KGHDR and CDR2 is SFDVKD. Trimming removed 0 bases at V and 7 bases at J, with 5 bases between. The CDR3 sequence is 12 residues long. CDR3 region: CATSDLVGTQYF. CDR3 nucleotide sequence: TGTGCCACCAGTGATTTGGTAGGGACCCAGTACTTC.

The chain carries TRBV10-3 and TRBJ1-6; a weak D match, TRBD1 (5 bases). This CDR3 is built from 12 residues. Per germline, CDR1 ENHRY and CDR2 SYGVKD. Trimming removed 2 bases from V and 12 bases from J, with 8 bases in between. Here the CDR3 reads CAISEQGLPLHF. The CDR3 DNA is TGTGCCATCAGTGAGCAGGGTCTACCCCTCCACTTT.

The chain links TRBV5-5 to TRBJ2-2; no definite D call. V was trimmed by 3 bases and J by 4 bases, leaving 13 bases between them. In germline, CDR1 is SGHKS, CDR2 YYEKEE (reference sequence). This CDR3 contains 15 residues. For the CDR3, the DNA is TGTGCCAGCAGCTGGGGTGGGATGGGCACCGGGGAGCTGTTTTTT. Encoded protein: CASSWGGMGTGELFF.

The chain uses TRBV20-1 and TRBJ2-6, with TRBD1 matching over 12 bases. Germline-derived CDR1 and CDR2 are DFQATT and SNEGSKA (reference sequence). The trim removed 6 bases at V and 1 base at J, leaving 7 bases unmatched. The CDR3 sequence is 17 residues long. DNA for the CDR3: TGCAGTGCCGATCCGGGACAGGGGGCTTCTGGGGCCAACGTCCTGACTTTC. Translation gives CSADPGQGASGANVLTF.

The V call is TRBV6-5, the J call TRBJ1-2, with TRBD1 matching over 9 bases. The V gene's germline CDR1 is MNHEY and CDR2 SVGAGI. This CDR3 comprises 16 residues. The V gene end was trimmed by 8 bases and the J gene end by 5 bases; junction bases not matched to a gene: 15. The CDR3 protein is CASVYGRTGVRYGYTF. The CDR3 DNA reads TGTGCCAGCGTTTACGGGAGGACAGGGGTTAGGTATGGCTACACCTTC.

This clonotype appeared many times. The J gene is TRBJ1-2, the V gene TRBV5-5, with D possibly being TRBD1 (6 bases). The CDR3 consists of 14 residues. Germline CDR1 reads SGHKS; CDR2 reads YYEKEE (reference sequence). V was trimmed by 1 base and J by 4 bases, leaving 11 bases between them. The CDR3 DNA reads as TGTGCCAGCAGCTTGAGGGGGTTCCCCTATGGCTACACCTTC. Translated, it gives CASSLRGFPYGYTF. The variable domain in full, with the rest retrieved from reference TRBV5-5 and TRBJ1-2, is DAGVTQSPTHLIKTRGQQVTLRCSPISGHKSVSWYQQVLGQGPQFIFQYYEKEERGRGNFPDRFSARQFPNYSSELNVNALLLGDSALYLCASSLRGFPYGYTFGSGTRLTVV.

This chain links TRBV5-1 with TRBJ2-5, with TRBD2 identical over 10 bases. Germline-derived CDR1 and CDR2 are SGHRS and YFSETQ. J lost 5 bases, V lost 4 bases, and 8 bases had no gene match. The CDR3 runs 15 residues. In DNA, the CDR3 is TGCGCCAGCAGCCCCCGGAATAGCGGGAGGGAGACCCAGTACTTC. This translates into CASSPRNSGRETQYF.

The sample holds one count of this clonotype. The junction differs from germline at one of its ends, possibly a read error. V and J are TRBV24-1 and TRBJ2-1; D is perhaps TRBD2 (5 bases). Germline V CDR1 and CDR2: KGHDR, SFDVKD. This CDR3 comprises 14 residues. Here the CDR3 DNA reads TGTGCCACCAGTCTGGGAGACTACCACAATGAGCAGTTATTC. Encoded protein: CATSLGDYHNEQLF.

The CDR3 loop is CASSQVPGRTDTQYF. DNA for the CDR3: TGTGCCAGCAGCCAAGTTCCCGGGAGGACAGATACGCAGTATTTT. This chain uses TRBV3-1 with TRBJ2-3; the match to TRBD2 covers 7 bases. The CDR3 runs 15 residues. Germline CDR1 LGHDT, CDR2 YNNKEL (reference sequence). The trim removed 1 base at V and 3 bases at J, leaving 4 bases unmatched.

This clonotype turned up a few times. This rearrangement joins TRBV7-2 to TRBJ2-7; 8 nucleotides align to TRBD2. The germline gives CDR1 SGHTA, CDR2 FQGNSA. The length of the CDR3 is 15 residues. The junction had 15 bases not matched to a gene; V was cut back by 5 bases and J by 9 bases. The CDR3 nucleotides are TGTGCCAGCAGCAAAACTAGCGGAACTAATCTGGGGCAGTACTTC. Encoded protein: CASSKTSGTNLGQYF. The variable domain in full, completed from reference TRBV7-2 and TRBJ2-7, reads GAGVSQSPSNKVTEKGKDVELRCDPISGHTALYWYRQSLGQGLEFLIYFQGNSAPDKSGLPSDRFSAERTGGSVSTLTIQRTQQEDSAVYLCASSKTSGTNLGQYFGPGTRLTVT.

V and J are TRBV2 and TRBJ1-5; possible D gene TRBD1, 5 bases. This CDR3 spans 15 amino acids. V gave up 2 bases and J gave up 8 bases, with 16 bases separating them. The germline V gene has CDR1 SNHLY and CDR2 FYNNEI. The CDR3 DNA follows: TGTGCCAGCAGTGAAAAACGGGGCCAGTGGGAGCCCCAGCATTTT. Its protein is CASSEKRGQWEPQHF.

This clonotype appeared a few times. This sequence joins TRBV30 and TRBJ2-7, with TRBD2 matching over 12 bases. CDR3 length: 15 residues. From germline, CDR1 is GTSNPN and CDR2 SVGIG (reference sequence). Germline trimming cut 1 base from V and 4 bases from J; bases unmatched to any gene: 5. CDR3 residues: CAWSGLAGGLYEQYV. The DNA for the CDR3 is TGTGCCTGGAGTGGCCTAGCGGGAGGGCTTTACGAGCAGTACGTC.

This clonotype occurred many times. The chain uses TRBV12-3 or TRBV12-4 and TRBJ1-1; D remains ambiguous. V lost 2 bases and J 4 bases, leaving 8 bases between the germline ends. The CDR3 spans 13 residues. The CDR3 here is CASSLNGVTEAFF. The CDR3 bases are TGTGCCAGCAGTTTAAATGGTGTCACTGAAGCTTTCTTT.

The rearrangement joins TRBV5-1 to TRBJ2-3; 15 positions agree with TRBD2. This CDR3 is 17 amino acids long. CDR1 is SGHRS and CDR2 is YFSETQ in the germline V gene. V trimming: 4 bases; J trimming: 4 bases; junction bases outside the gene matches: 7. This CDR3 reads CASSPGLAGGGPDTQYF. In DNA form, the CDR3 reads TGCGCCAGCAGCCCCGGACTAGCGGGAGGGGGACCAGATACGCAGTATTTT.